This T cell receptor (beta chain) was sequenced in a study of cytomegalovirus exposure and HLA in healthy donors (dated by TCRdb to between 2016 and 2019). Study-level background: An earlier analysis of some 620 of the donors reported over 250 Gb of sequence data and 95 million to 140 million unique TCR beta sequences obtained from about 179 million T cells. An early release covering over 500 HLA-typed donors comprised about 300 gigabases of sequencing data and approximately 80 million unique TCR sequences. Among the roughly 400 genotyped donors, 75% to 90% belonged to the genetic ancestry cluster associated with self-reported Caucasian donors. The study was designed to test whether signatures of past pathogen exposure could be identified by cataloging public T cell receptors. Using immunosequencing, the study profiled T cell repertoires from around 680 subjects and related those repertoires to cytomegalovirus serostatus. Along with the approximately 700-subject first cohort, a separate validation cohort of over a hundred different subjects was used. The study combined high-throughput TCR immunosequencing, statistical association of individual TCRs with disease status, and machine learning to predict cytomegalovirus infection status. A later analysis re-analyzed previously published TCR beta repertoires from roughly 600 donors and added high-resolution HLA genotyping to study TCR occurrence patterns. In the later analysis, no new phenotypic data were used to find candidate immune exposures; instead, reliance was placed on TCR beta sequences and their occurrence across donors. An earlier analysis of about 620 of the donors applied high-throughput TCR beta sequencing to assess whether each TCR beta V gene segment acted as functional or pseudogenic. Alongside the repertoire data, information on donor age, sex, ethnicity and CMV serostatus was compiled. In a later genetic analysis, genome-wide SNP genotypes for about 60% of the 666 donors were used, and that subset was treated as a discovery cohort. Every discovery cohort repertoire had been produced on one sequencing platform. Class I and class II HLA loci were covered by the typing at four-digit resolution. Typing coverage varied by locus: roughly 629-630 donors for A, B, C, DRB1 and DQB1; 500 to 550 for DQA1; nearly 610 for DPA1; some 470 for DPB1. Four or five DR-DQ haplotypes were handled as single units for association and clustering because linkage in the cohort was strong. On average, 235,054 unique TCR beta nucleotide sequences were sequenced per donor among some 420 genotyped donors of the cohort, with roughly 20% of those sequences being non-productive.

The cohort consisted of 650 to 700 healthy bone marrow donors. At the time of sampling, all cohort members were nominally healthy, though unrecorded immune exposures were likely present. The donor tested CMV seronegative, placing the donor among the 352 seronegative members of the cohort. Every donor gave a peripheral blood sample, and the peripheral blood mononuclear cells from that sample were used for TCR beta sequencing. The Qiagen DNeasy Blood Extraction Kit was used to extract genomic DNA from the blood cell samples. Broader findings and caveats from the paper: A later analysis found that TCR association rates varied across HLA loci, with DRB1 alleles showing the most associated TCRs and HLA-C alleles the fewest. At a false discovery rate of 0.05, a later analysis linked under 20,000 TCR beta sequences to specific HLA alleles. Sequencing depth was assumed to be roughly uniform across donors in the presence/absence analyses, though that assumption may not hold. Compared with equally common non-associated chains, HLA-associated TCR beta chains in a later analysis were more clonally expanded and had lower generation probabilities. When HLA alleles, especially DR and DQ, strongly co-occurred, attributing TCR associations to individual alleles was difficult. For the cohort, immune exposure information was limited to CMV serostatus. Across donors, most TCR sequences were observed very rarely, whereas some public TCRs were present in many individuals. According to a later analysis, most CMV-associated TCR beta chains appeared to be HLA-restricted, and the HLA associations seemed to be driven largely by CMV exposure. The cohort was sequenced for TCR beta chains only, and without alpha or paired-chain data the features that could be detected were limited. A cluster of highly shared sequence variants was judged likely to represent a technical artifact of the sequencing pipeline. In both the original and validation cohorts, the classifier was reported to diagnose cytomegalovirus status with high specificity and sensitivity. A total of 150 to 200 TCR beta chains were listed by the study as associated with cytomegalovirus. Because HLA typing was unavailable for some donors at each locus, only the typed subset was used in association tests. Some IMGT-functional V segments, including TRBV6-2 and TRBV6-3, could not be told apart with the 87-base-pair reads, so those segments were excluded. A few of the identified cytomegalovirus-associated TCR beta chains were confirmed in vitro to be specific for cytomegalovirus antigens. Some 16 rarely observed V segments, including chromosome 9 orphons, were excluded from the earlier analysis of several hundred of the donors because counts were too low. A further reported finding was that TCR beta sequences accurately predicted the HLA-A and HLA-B alleles for most subjects in the first cohort. In an earlier analysis of fewer than 750 of the donors, most TCR beta V segments were observed in productive rearrangements about 87% or about 30% of the time, broadly matching IMGT annotations. Linkage disequilibrium might explain the correlated functional status among segregating V segments, but an unknown experimental factor could not be excluded. Compared with the approximately 670-donor mean, donors in an Asian-associated ancestry cluster had fewer N-insertions in productive TCRs, according to a later genetic analysis. Several of the top co-occurrence clusters appeared to be linked to parvovirus B19, influenza, CMV and Epstein-Barr virus, according to a later analysis. In a later genetic analysis, a missense DCLRE1C variant was associated with V-gene and J-gene trimming of TCR beta chains, and the association was replicated in an independent cohort. The authors suggested that the approach could potentially be generalized to other disease states and immunological phenotypes.

Regarding this clone: The target of this receptor is not known. Base qualities are missing; no much larger clone stands one base away.

The receptor library was made with the immunoSEQ multiplex PCR assay. The multiplex PCR relied on a mix of 60 forward primers for TCR Vbeta segments and 13 reverse primers for TCR Jbeta segments. A multiplex PCR assay on genomic DNA amplified the CDR3 region of rearranged TCR beta genes. The amplified TCR beta libraries were sequenced on the Illumina HiSeq System as 87-base-pair reads. On the authors' methods: A later analysis tallied around 87 million unique TCR beta chains across the 640 or so repertoires, and some 10 million of those chains were shared by two or more donors. Raw reads were error-corrected and collapsed into unique sequences with a nearest-neighbor algorithm that merged closely related sequences to remove PCR and sequencing errors. CDR3 sequences were aligned to IMGT reference sequences to assign V, D and J gene segments. For a sequence to be retained, a match of at least six nucleotides was required to both a V gene segment and a J gene segment. A rearrangement was called productive if the CDR3 had no stop codons and remained in frame with V and J, and every other rearrangement was called non-productive. CDR3 was defined according to IMGT convention as the region running from the second conserved V-encoded cysteine to the conserved J-encoded phenylalanine. The earlier analysis of fewer than 700 of the donors excluded sequences that lacked an unambiguous match to a single V gene segment. In an earlier analysis of about 590 of the donors, a V segment was called functional when productive rearrangements were above 56.7%, and segregating when the standard deviation between donors exceeded 5%. A statistical classification framework was built to diagnose cytomegalovirus status from the catalog of TCR beta chain sequences. In a later analysis, TCR nucleotide sequences were compared against IMGT/GENE-DB human TR gene sequences so that V and J genes could be assigned. Using the TCRdist pipeline, a later analysis assigned CDR3 sequences along with most-parsimonious VDJ recombination scenarios. In a later analysis, each TCR beta chain was defined by its CDR3 amino acid sequence together with its V-gene family, and reads without a unique V-gene family were excluded. As a way to deal with suspected cross-contamination and a sequencing artifact, a later analysis dropped 450 to 600 nucleotide sequences that were highly shared and had low generation probability. In a later analysis, a clonal expansion index was calculated for each public chain from normalized within-repertoire ranks of inferred template counts. A later analysis computed generation probabilities with a VDJ recombination model fitted to out-of-frame rearrangements, and checked the results against IGoR. A later analysis scored TCR-TCR, TCR-HLA and TCR-CMV co-occurrence with hypergeometric tests, applying a repertoire-size bias correction to TCR pairs. To estimate false discovery rates, a later analysis permuted the HLA or CMV assignments 20 times. In a later analysis, co-occurring TCRs were grouped using DBSCAN, and TCRdist sequence similarity was added for clustering within HLA-allele-positive subsets. Repertoires with fewer than 30,000 or more than 120,000 public chains were left out of co-occurrence clustering, as were several repertoires with anomalous nucleotide sharing. TCRdb obtained this table from immuneACCESS and retained in-frame rearrangements with V and J assigned. These tables miss some clones; where compared with another copy, unresolved V genes account for less than half of the shortfall, and the remainder is unexplained. Clone size and V and J calls were adopted from that table, with D and trimming inferred from the DNA. This sample comprises approximately 180,000 clones, roughly 68% of them detected only once. Jointly, the top ten make up approximately 1.8% of the sample.

Deletion took 5 bases off V and 1 base off J, with a span of 13 bases between the germline ends. Sequences SGHVS (CDR1) and FNYEAQ (CDR2) are obtained from the germline V gene. CDR3 length: 15 amino acids, cysteine to phenylalanine. Of all the DNA, just the CDR3 is kept, 45 bases in frame from base 1. Sample: PBMCs. This receptor chain uses TRBV7-6 and TRBJ2-3, and the D gene may be TRBD2, 7 bases matching. The sequence came from a woman in her 30s in good health and CMV-seronegative. The base sequence is TGTGCCAGCAGCCAGGCGGGGGCTGGCACAGATACGCAGTATTTT. The encoded protein is CASSQAGAGTDTQYF.